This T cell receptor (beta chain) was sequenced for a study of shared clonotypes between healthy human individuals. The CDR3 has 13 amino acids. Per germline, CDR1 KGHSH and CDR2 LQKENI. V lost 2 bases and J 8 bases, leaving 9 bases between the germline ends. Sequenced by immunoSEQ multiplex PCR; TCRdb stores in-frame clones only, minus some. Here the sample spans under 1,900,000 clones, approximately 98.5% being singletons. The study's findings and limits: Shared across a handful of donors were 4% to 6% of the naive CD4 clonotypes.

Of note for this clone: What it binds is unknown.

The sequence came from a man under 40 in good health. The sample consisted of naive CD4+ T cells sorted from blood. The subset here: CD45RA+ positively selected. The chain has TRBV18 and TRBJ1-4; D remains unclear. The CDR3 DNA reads TGTGCCAGCTCACCAAACTATGGGGAAAAACTGTTTTTT. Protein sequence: CASSPNYGEKLFF.